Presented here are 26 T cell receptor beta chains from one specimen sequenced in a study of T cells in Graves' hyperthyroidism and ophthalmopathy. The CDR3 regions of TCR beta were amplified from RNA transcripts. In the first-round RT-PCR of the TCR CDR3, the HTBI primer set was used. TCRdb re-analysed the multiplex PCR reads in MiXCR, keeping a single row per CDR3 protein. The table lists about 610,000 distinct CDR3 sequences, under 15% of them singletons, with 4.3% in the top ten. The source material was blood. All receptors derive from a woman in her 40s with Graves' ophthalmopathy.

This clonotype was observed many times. The DNA of the CDR3 is TGTGCCACCAGCAGGGCCGGGACTAGTTCCCCAGGCGAGCAGTACTTC. Its translation is CATSRAGTSSPGEQYF. V and J are TRBV15 and TRBJ2-7; TRBD2 matches at 8 bases. This CDR3 has 16 residues. Germline V gives CDR1 LNHNV, CDR2 YYDKDF (reference sequence). V was pared by 3 bases and J by 6 bases, with 13 bases of the junction left unmatched.

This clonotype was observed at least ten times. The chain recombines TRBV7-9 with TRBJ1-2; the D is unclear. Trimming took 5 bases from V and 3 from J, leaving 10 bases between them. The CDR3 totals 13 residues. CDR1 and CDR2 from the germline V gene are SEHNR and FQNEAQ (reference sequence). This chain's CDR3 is CASSPTSYYGYTF. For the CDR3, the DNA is TGTGCCAGCAGCCCCACGTCCTACTATGGCTACACCTTC.

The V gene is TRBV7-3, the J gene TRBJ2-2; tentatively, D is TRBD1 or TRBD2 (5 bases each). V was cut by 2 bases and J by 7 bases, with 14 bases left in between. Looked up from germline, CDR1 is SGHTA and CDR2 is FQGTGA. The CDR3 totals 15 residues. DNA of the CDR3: TGTGCCAGCAGCTTATCTGGGGGAGCGGTCGGGGAGCTGTTTTTT. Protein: CASSLSGGAVGELFF.

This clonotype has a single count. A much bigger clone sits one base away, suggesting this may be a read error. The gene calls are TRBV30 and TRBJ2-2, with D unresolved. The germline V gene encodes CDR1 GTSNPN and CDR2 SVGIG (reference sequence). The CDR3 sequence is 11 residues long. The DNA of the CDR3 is TGTTCCTGGATGGGGACCGGGGAGCTGTTTTTT. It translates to CSWMGTGELFF.

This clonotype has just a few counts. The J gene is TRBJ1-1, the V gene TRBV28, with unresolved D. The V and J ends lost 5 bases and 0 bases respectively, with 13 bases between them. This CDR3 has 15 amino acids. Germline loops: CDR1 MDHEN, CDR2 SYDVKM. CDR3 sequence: CASSPRWTMNTEAFF. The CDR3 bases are TGTGCCAGCAGTCCCCGTTGGACTATGAACACTGAAGCTTTCTTT.

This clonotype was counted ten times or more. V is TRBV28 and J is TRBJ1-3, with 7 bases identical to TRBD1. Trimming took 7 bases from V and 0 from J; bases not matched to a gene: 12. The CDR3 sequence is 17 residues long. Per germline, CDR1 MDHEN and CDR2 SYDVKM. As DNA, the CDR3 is TGTGCCAGCACTCTCAGGACAGGACTTTTCTCTGGAAACACCATATATTTT. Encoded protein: CASTLRTGLFSGNTIYF.

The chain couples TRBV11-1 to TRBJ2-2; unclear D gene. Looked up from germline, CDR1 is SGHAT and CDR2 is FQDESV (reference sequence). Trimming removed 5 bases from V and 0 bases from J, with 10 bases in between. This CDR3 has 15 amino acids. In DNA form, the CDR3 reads TGTGCCAGCAGCCTACAGAACGCGAACACCGGGGAGCTGTTTTTT. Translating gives CASSLQNANTGELFF.

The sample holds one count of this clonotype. CDR3 amino acids: CASSPRGTGVDQPQHF. For the CDR3, the DNA is TGTGCCAGCAGCCCGAGGGGGACAGGGGTGGATCAGCCCCAGCATTTT. The rearrangement uses TRBV11-2 and TRBJ1-5, with 10 bases fitting TRBD1. This CDR3 is built from 16 residues. CDR1 and CDR2 (germline): SGHAT, FQNNGV. V lost 5 bases to trimming and J lost 5 bases; unmatched junction nucleotides: 9.

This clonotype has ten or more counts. The CDR3 DNA reads TGTGCCAGCAGTTACTCGGCTGGACAGAGCTCCTACGAGCAGTACTTC. Its protein is CASSYSAGQSSYEQYF. The chain recombines TRBV6-2 or TRBV6-3 with TRBJ2-7, with D perhaps matching TRBD1 (6 bases). With 0 bases removed from V and 0 bases from J, the gap between germline ends came to 12 bases. The germline V gene encodes CDR1 MNHEY and CDR2 SVGEGT. The CDR3 contains 16 residues.

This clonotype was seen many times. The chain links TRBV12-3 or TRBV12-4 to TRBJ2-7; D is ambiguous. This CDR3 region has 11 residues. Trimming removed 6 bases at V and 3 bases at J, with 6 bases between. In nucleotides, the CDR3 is TGTGCCAGCAGCATGAACTACGAGCAGTACTTC. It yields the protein CASSMNYEQYF.

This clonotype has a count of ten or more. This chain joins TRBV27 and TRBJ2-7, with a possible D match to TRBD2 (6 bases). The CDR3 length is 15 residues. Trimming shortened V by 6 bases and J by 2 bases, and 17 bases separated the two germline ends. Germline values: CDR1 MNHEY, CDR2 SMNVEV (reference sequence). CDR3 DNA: TGTGCCAGCAGATCACCGGGAGTACCACCCTACGAGCAGTACTTC. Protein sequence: CASRSPGVPPYEQYF.

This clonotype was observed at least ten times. Written as DNA, the CDR3 is TGTGCCAGTATGGACAGGGCGCCCTACGAGCAGTACTTC. This translates into CASMDRAPYEQYF. The chain is built from TRBV6-2 or TRBV6-3 and TRBJ2-7, with 8 bases aligning to TRBD1. The CDR3 is 13 residues long. Losses at the gene ends were 9 bases for V and 2 bases for J; bases not matched to a gene: 6. Germline-derived CDR1 and CDR2 are MNHEY and SVGEGT.

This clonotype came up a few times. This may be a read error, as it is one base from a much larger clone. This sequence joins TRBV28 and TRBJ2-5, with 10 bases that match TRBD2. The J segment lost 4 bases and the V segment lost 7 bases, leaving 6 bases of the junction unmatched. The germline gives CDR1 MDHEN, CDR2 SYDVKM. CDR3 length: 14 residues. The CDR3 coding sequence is TGTGCCAGCACTTTCCAGCGGGAGGGAGAGACCCAGTACTTC. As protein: CASTFQREGETQYF.

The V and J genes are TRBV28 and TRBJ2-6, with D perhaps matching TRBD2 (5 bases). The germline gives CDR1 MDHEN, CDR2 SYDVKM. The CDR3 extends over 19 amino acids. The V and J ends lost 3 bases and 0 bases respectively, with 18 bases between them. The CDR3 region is CASSFLGRVPSSGANVLTF. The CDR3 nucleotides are TGTGCCAGCAGTTTCCTCGGGCGGGTACCGTCCTCTGGGGCCAACGTCCTGACTTTC.

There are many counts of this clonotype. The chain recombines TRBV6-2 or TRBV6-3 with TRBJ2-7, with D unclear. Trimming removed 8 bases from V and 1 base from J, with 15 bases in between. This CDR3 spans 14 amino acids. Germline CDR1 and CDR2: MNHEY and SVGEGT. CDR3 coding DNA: TGTGCCAGCGAATTTCGCTCCCGGTCCTACGAGCAGTACTTC. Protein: CASEFRSRSYEQYF.

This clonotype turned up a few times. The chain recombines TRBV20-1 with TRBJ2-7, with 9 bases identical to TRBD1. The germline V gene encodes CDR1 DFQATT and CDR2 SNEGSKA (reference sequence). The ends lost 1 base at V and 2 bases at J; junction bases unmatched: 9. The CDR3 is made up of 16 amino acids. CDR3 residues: CSARGLGQGNPYEQYF. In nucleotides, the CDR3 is TGCAGTGCTAGAGGACTGGGACAGGGCAATCCCTACGAGCAGTACTTC.

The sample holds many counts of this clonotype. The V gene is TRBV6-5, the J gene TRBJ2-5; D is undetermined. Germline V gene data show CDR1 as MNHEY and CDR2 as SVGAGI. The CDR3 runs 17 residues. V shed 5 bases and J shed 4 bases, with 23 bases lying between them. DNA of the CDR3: TGTGCCAGCAGTCGACCGTTGTCGGTCCTCAAGGGAGAGACCCAGTACTTC. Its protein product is CASSRPLSVLKGETQYF.

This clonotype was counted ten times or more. CDR3 DNA sequence: TGTGCCAGCAGCCCGGGTGGGTTGCGGTACTACGAGCAGTACTTC. As protein: CASSPGGLRYYEQYF. The V gene is TRBV6-1, the J gene TRBJ2-7; D remains unclear. V lost 6 bases to trimming and J lost 3 bases, with 18 bases between them. This CDR3 spans 15 amino acids. From germline, CDR1 is MNHNS and CDR2 SASEGT.

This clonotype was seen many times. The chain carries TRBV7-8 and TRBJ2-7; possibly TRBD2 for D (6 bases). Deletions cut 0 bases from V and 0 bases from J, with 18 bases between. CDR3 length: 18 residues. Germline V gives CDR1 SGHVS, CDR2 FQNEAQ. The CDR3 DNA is TGTGCCAGCAGCTTAGCTATAGGGACTGAATATAGCTCCTACGAGCAGTACTTC. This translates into CASSLAIGTEYSSYEQYF.

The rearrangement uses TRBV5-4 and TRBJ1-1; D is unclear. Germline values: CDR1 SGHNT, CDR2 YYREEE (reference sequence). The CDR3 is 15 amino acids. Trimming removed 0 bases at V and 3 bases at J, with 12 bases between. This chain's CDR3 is CASSLAAVADTEAFF. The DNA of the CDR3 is TGTGCCAGCAGCTTGGCCGCGGTGGCAGACACTGAAGCTTTCTTT.

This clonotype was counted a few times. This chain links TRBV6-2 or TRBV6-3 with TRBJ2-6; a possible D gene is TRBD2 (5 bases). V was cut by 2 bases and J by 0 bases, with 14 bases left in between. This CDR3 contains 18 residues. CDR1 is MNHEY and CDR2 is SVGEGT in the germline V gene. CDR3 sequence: CASSYPGIHFSGANVLTF. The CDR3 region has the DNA TGTGCCAGCAGTTACCCCGGGATACACTTCTCTGGGGCCAACGTCCTGACTTTC.

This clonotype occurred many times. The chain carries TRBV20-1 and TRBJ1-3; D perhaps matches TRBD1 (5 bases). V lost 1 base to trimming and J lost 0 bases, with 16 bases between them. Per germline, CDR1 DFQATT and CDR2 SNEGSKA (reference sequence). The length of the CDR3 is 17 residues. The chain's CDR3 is CSARAFRDGSSGNTIYF. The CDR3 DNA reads TGCAGTGCTAGAGCCTTTAGGGACGGGAGCTCTGGAAACACCATATATTTT.

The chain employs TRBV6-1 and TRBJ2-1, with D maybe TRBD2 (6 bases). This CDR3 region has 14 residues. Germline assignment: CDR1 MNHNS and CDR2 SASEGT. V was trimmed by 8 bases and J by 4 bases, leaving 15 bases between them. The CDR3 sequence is CASGTLNTYNEQFF. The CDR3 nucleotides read TGTGCCAGCGGGACTCTTAATACTTACAATGAGCAGTTCTTC.

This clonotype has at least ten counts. The CDR3 protein is CASSITGRYNSPLHF. The CDR3 coding sequence is TGTGCCAGTAGTATCACCGGACGGTATAATTCACCCCTCCACTTT. This chain joins TRBV19 and TRBJ1-6; unclear D gene. The CDR3 is 15 residues long. Germline V gene sequence: CDR1 LNHDA, CDR2 SQIVND (reference sequence). The V end was cut by 3 bases, the J end by 4 bases, with 10 bases between.

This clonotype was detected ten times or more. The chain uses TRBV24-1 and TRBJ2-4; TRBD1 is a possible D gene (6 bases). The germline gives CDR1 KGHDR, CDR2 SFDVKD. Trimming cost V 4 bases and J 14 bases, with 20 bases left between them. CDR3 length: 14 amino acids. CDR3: CATSDTYRVVGEYF. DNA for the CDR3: TGTGCCACCAGTGACACGTACAGGGTAGTTGGGGAGTACTTC.

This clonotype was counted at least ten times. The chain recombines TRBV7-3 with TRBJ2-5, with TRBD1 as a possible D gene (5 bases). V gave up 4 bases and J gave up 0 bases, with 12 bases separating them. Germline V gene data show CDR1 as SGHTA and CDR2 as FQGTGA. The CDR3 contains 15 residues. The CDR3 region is CASSWGGADQETQYF. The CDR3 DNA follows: TGTGCCAGCAGCTGGGGTGGGGCGGACCAAGAGACCCAGTACTTC.